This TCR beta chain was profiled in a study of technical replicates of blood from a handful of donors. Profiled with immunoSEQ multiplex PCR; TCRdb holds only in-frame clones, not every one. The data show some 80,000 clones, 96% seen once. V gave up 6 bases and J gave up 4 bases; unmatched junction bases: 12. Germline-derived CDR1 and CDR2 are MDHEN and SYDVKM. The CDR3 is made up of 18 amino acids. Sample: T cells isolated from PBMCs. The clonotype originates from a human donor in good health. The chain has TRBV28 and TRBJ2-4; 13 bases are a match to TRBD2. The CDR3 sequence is CASSQGLAGVNEKNIQYF. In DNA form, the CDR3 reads TGTGCCAGCAGCCAAGGACTAGCGGGAGTCAACGAAAAAAACATTCAGTACTTC.